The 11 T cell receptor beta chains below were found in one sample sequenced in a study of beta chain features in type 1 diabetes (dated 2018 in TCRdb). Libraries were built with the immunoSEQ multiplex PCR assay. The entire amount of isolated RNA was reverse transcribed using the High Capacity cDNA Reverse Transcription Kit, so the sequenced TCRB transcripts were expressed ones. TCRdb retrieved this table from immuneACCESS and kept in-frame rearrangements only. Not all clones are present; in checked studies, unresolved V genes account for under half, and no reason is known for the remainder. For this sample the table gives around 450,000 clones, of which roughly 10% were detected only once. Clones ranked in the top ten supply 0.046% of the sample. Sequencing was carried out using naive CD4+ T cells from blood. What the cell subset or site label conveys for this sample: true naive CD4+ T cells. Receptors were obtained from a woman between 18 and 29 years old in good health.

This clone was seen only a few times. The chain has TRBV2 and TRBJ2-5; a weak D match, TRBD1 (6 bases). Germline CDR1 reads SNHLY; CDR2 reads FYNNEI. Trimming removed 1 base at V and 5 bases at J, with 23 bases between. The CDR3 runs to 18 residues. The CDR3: CASSEGGSGVLGEETQYF. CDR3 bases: TGTGCCAGCAGTGAAGGAGGATCAGGGGTCCTCGGAGAGGAGACCCAGTACTTC.

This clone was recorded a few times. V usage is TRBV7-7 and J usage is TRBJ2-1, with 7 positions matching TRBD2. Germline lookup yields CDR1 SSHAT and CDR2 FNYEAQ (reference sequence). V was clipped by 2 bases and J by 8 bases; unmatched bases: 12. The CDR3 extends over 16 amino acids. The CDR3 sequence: CASSLRVAGVRDEQFF. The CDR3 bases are TGTGCCAGCAGCTTAAGGGTCGCGGGGGTTCGGGATGAGCAGTTCTTC.

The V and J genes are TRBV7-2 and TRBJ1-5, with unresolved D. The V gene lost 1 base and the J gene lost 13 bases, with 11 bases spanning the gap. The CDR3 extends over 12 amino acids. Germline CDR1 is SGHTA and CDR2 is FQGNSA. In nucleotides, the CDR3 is TGTGCCAGCAGCTTAGATAGAGTATCTCAGCATTTT. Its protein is CASSLDRVSQHF.

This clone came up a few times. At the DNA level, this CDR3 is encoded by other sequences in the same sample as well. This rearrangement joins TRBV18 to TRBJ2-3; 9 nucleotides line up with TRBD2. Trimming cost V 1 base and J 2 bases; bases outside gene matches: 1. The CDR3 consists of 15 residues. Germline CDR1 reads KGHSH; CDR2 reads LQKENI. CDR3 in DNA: TGTGCCAGCTCACCACAGCGGGGGGCCACAGATACGCAGTATTTT. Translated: CASSPQRGATDTQYF.

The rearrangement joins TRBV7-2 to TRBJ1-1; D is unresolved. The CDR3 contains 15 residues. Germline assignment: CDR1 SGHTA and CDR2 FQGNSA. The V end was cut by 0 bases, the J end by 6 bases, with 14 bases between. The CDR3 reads CASSLAGSRRAEAFF. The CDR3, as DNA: TGTGCCAGCAGCTTAGCGGGCAGCAGGCGCGCTGAAGCTTTCTTT.

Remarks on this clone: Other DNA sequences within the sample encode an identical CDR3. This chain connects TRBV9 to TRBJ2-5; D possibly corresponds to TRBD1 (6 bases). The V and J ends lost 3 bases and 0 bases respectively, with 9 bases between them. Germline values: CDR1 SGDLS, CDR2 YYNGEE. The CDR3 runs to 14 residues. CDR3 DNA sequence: TGTGCCAGCAGCGCCAGGGGCAACCAAGAGACCCAGTACTTC. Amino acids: CASSARGNQETQYF. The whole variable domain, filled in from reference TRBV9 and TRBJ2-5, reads DSGVTQTPKHLITATGQRVTLRCSPRSGDLSVYWYQQSLDQGLQFLIQYYNGEERAKGNILERFSAQQFPDLHSELNLSSLELGDSALYFCASSARGNQETQYFGPGTRLLVL.

As DNA, the CDR3 is TGTGCCAGCAGCTTAGTGATGTGGGGCTCCTACAATGAGCAGTTCTTC. Translated, it gives CASSLVMWGSYNEQFF. The chain combines TRBV7-9 with TRBJ2-1; the D is unclear. V was clipped by 1 base and J by 0 bases, with 10 bases between them. Germline CDR1 is SEHNR and CDR2 is FQNEAQ (reference sequence). CDR3 length: 16 residues.

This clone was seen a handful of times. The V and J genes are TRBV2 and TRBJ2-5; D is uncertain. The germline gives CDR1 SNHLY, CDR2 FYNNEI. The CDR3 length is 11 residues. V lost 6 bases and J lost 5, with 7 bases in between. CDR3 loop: CASRSEETQYF. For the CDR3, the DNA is TGTGCCAGCAGGTCCGAGGAGACCCAGTACTTC.

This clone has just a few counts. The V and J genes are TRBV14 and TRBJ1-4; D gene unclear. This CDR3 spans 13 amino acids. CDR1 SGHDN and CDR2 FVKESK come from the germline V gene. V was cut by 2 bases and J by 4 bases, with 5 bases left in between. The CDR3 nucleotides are TGTGCCAGCAGCCAATGGATTAATGAAAAACTGTTTTTT. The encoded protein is CASSQWINEKLFF.

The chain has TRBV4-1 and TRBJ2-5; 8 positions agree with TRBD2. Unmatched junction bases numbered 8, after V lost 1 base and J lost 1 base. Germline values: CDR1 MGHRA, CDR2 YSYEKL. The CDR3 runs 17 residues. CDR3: CASSQVGKRGSQETQYF. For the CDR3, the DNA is TGCGCCAGCAGCCAAGTCGGAAAGCGGGGGTCCCAAGAGACCCAGTACTTC.

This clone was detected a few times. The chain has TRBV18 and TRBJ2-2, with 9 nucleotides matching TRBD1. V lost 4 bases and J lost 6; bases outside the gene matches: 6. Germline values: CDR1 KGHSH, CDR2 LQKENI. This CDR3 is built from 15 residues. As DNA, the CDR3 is TGTGCCAGCTCACAGGACAGGGGAAGATCCGGGGAGCTGTTTTTT. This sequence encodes CASSQDRGRSGELFF.